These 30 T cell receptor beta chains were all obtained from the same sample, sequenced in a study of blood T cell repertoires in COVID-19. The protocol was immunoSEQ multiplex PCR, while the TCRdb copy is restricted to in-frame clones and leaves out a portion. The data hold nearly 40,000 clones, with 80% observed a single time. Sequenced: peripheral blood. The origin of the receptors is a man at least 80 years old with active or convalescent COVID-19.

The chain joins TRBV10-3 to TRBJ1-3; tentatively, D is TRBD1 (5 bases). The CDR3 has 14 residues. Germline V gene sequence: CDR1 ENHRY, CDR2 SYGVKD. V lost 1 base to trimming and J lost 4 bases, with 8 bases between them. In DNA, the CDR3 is TGTGCCATCAGTGAGTTAGGGGCCGGAAACACCATATATTTT. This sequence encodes CAISELGAGNTIYF.

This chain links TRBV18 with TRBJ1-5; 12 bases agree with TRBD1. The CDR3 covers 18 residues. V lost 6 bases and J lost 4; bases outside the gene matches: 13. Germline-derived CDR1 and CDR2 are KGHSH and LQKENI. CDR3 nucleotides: TGTGCCAGCTCGCGCCGGGACAGGGGGCGCGGGATTAATCAGCCCCAGCATTTT. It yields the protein CASSRRDRGRGINQPQHF.

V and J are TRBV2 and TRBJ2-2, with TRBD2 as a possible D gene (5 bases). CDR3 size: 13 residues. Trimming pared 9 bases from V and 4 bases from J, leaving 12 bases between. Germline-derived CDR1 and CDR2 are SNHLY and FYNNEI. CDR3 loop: CASSSGGTGELFF. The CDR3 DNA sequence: TGTGCCAGTTCGAGCGGAGGCACCGGGGAGCTGTTTTTT.

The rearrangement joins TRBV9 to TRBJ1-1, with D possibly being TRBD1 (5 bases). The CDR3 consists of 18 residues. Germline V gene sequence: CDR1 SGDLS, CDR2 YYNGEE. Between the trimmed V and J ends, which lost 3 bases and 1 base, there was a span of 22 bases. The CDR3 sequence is CASSASSGSGFRNTEAFF. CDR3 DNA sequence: TGTGCCAGCAGCGCGAGTAGTGGTTCAGGGTTTCGGAACACTGAAGCTTTCTTT.

CDR3 DNA sequence: TGTGCCAGCAGCGAACTTTCCGGGGATACGCAGTATTTT. This translates into CASSELSGDTQYF. The genes are TRBV5-6 and TRBJ2-3; D gene uncertain. Germline CDR1 and CDR2: SGHDT and YYEEEE. Trimming cost V 4 bases and J 6 bases, with 12 bases left between them. The CDR3 consists of 13 residues.

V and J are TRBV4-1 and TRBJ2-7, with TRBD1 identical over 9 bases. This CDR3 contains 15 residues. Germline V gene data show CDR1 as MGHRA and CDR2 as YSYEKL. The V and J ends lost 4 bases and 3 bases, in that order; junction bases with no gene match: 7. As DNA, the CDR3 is TGCGCCAGCAGCCTGTCTGACAGGGGGGACTACGAGCAGTACTTC. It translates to CASSLSDRGDYEQYF.

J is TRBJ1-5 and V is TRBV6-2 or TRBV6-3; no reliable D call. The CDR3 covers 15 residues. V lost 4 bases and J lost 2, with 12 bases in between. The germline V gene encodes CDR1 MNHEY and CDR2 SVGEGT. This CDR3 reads CASSFTGKGNQPQHF. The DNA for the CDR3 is TGTGCCAGCAGTTTTACCGGGAAGGGCAATCAGCCCCAGCATTTT.

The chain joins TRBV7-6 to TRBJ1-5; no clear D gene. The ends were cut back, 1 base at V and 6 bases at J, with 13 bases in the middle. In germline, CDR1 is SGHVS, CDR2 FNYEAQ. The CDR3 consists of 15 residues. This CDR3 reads CASSLETGLSQPQHF. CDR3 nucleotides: TGTGCCAGCAGCTTAGAGACGGGGTTAAGTCAGCCCCAGCATTTT.

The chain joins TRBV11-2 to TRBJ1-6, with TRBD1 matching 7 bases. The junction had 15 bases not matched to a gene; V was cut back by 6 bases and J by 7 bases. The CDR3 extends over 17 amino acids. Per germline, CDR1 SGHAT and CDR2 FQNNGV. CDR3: CASSQIRGQGWNSPLHF. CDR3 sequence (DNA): TGTGCCAGCAGTCAAATAAGGGGGCAGGGGTGGAATTCACCCCTCCACTTT.

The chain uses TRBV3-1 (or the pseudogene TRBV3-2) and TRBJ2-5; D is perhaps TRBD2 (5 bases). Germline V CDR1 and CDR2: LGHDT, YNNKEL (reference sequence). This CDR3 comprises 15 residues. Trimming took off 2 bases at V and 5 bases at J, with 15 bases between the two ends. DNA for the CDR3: TGTGCCAGCAGCCAACGAGGGATAGTATGGGAGACCCAGTACTTC. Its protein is CASSQRGIVWETQYF.

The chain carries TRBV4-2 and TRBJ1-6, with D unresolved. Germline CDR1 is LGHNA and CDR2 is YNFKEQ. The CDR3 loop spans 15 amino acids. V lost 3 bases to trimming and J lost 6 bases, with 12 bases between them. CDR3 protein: CASSQTTQANSPLHF. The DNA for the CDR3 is TGTGCCAGCAGCCAGACTACCCAAGCTAATTCACCCCTCCACTTT.

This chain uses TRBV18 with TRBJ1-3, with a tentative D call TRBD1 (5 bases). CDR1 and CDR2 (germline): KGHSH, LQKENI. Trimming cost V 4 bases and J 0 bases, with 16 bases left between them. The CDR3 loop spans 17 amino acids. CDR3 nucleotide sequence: TGTGCCAGCTCACTCTACGGGGGGTCAGGCTCTGGAAACACCATATATTTT. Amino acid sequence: CASSLYGGSGSGNTIYF. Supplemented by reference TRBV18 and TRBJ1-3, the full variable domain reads NAGVMQNPRHLVRRRGQEARLRCSPMKGHSHVYWYRQLPEEGLKFMVYLQKENIIDESGMPKERFSAEFPKEGPSILRIQQVVRGDSAAYFCASSLYGGSGSGNTIYFGEGSWLTVV.

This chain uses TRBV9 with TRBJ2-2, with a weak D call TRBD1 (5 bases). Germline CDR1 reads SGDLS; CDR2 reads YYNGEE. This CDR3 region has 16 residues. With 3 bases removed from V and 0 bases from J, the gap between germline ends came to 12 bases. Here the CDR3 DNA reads TGTGCCAGCAGCGCCCACAAGGGGACGAACACCGGGGAGCTGTTTTTT. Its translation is CASSAHKGTNTGELFF.

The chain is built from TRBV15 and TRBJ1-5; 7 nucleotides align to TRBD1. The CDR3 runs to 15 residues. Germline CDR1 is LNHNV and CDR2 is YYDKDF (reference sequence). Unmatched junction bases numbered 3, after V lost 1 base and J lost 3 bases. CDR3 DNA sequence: TGTGCCACCAGCAGAGGAGGGACAGACAATCAGCCCCAGCATTTT. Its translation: CATSRGGTDNQPQHF. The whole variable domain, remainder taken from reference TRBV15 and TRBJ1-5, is DAMVIQNPRYQVTQFGKPVTLSCSQTLNHNVMYWYQQKSSQAPKLLFHYYDKDFNNEADTPDNFQSRRPNTSFCFLDIRSPGLGDTAMYLCATSRGGTDNQPQHFGDGTRLSIL.

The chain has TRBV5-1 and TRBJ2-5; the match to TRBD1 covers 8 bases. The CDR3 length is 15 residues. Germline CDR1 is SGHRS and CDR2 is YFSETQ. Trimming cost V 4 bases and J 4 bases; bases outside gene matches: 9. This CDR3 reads CASSQTGDRAETQYF. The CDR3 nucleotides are TGCGCCAGCAGCCAGACAGGGGACCGAGCAGAGACCCAGTACTTC.

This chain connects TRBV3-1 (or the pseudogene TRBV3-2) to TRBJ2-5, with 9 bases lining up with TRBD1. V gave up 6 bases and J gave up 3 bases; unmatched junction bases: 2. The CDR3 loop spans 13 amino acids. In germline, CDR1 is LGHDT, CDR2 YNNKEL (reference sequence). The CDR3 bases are TGTGCCAGCAGTCGACAGGGGGAAGAGACCCAGTACTTC. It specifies CASSRQGEETQYF.

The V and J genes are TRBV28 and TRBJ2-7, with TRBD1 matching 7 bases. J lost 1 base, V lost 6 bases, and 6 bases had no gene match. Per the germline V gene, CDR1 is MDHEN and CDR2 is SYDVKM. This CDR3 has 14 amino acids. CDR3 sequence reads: CASRVTGFSYEQYF. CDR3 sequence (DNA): TGTGCCAGCAGAGTGACAGGGTTTTCCTACGAGCAGTACTTC.

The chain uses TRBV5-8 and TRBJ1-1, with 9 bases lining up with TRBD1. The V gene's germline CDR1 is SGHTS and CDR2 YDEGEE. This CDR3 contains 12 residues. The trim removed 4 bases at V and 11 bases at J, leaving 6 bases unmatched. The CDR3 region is CASSPYRGRAFF. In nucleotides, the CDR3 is TGTGCCAGCAGCCCATACAGGGGGCGCGCTTTCTTT.

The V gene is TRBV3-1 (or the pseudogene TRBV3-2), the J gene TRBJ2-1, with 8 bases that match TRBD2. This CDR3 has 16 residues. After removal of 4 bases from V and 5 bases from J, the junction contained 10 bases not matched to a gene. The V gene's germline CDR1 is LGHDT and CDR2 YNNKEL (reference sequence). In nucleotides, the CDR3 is TGTGCCAGCAGCCCTCAGGGGACTAGAATTCACAATGAGCAGTTCTTC. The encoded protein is CASSPQGTRIHNEQFF.

The CDR3 sequence: CASRRQNQPQHF. DNA of the CDR3: TGTGCCAGCAGGAGACAGAATCAGCCCCAGCATTTT. The chain uses TRBV6-6 and TRBJ1-5; weak D call: TRBD1 (5 bases). Germline assignment: CDR1 MNHNY and CDR2 SVGAGI (reference sequence). The CDR3 is 12 amino acids. V dropped 6 bases and J dropped 4 bases, with 7 bases sitting between them.

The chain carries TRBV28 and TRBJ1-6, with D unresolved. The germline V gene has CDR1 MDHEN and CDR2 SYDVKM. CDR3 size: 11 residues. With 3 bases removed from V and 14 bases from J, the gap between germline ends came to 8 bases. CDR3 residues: CASSLSKTLHF. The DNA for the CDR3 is TGTGCCAGCAGTTTGTCAAAAACCCTCCACTTT.

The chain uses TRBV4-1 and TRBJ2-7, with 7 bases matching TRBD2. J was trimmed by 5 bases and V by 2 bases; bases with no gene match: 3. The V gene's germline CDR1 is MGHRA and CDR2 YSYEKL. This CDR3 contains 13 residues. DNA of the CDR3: TGCGCCAGCAGCCAAATCCTAGCGGACGAGCAGTACTTC. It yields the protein CASSQILADEQYF.

This CDR3 is CASSDRQGRSNQPQHF. Written as DNA, the CDR3 is TGTGCCAGCAGTGACCGACAGGGTCGAAGCAATCAGCCCCAGCATTTT. V usage is TRBV6-1 and J usage is TRBJ1-5; the match to TRBD1 covers 7 bases. Per the germline V gene, CDR1 is MNHNS and CDR2 is SASEGT. This CDR3 has 16 amino acids. Unmatched junction bases numbered 6, after V lost 3 bases and J lost 1 base.

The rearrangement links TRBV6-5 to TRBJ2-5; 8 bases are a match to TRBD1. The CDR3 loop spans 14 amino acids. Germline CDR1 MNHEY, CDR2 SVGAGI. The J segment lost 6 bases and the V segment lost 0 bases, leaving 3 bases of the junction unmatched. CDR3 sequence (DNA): TGTGCCAGCAGTTACTCGGACAGGGCGCAGACCCAGTACTTC. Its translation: CASSYSDRAQTQYF.

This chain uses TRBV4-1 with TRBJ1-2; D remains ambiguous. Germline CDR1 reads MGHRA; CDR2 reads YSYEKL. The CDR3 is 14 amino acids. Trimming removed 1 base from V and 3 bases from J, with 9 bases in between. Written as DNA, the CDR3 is TGCGCCAGCAGCCAAGTAGCGGCTTACTATGGCTACACCTTC. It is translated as CASSQVAAYYGYTF.

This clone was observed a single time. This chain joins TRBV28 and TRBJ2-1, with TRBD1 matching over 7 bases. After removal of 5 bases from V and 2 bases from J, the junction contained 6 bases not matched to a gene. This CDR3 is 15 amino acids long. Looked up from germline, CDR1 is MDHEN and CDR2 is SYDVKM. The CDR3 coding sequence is TGTGCCAGCAGTCTGACAGGGTTTACCTACAATGAGCAGTTCTTC. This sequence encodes CASSLTGFTYNEQFF.

The CDR3 loop is CASSLEETGFGYTF. The CDR3 nucleotides read TGTGCCAGCAGCTTGGAAGAGACCGGGTTTGGCTACACCTTC. This sequence joins TRBV7-9 and TRBJ1-2; D uncertain. CDR3 length: 14 amino acids. The V gene's germline CDR1 is SEHNR and CDR2 FQNEAQ (reference sequence). Trimming took off 3 bases at V and 7 bases at J, with 15 bases between the two ends.

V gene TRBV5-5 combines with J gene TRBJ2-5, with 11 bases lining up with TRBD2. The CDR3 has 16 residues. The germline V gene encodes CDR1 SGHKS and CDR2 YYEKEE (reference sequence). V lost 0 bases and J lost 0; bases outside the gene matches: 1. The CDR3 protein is CASSLGLAGNQETQYF. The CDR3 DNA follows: TGTGCCAGCAGCTTGGGACTAGCGGGGAACCAAGAGACCCAGTACTTC. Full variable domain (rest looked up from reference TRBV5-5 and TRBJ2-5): DAGVTQSPTHLIKTRGQQVTLRCSPISGHKSVSWYQQVLGQGPQFIFQYYEKEERGRGNFPDRFSARQFPNYSSELNVNALLLGDSALYLCASSLGLAGNQETQYFGPGTRLLVL.

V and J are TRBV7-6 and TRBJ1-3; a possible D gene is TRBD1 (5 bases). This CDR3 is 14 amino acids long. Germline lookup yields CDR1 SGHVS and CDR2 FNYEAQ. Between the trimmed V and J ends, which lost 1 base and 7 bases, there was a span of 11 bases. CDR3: CASSLEQGRNTIYF. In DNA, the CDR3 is TGTGCCAGCAGCTTAGAGCAGGGAAGGAACACCATATATTTT.

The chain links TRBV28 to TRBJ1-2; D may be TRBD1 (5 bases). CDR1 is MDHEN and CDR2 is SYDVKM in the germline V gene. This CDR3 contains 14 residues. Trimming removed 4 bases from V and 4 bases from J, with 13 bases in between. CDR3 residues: CASSSNRGTYGYTF. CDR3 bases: TGTGCCAGCAGTTCGAATCGGGGGACCTATGGCTACACCTTC.